The rows below give T cell receptor beta chains drawn from one sample of a study of regulatory T cells in long-lasting Graves disease. TCRdb called the multiplex PCR reads again in MiXCR, with one record for every CDR3 protein. This sample has about 340,000 distinct CDR3 sequences, with about 20% found just once. Sequenced material: peripheral blood mononuclear cells (PBMCs), taken when the disease was refractory, from a patient treated with antithyroid drugs. These receptors all come from a female donor with Graves disease. The CDR3 runs from the conserved cysteine through the conserved F or W. Fields, in order: D gene, J gene, V gene, clone size, CDR3 length, CDR3 DNA, CDR3 protein. The D gene is left open where the match is weak. Expanded clones are given a class, and other clones once, few, many or no size at all.

D gene: TRBD1
J gene: TRBJ1-2
V gene: TRBV7-9
clone size: many
CDR3 length: 14
CDR3 DNA: TGTGCCAGCAGCTCGGGACAGGGCCTTTATGGCTACACCTTC
CDR3 protein: CASSSGQGLYGYTF

D gene: -
J gene: TRBJ1-1
V gene: TRBV29-1
clone size: -
CDR3 length: 12
CDR3 DNA: TGCAGCGTTGAAGATAGTAGGACGGTCGCTTTCTTT
CDR3 protein: CSVEDSRTVAFF

D gene: -
J gene: TRBJ2-2
V gene: TRBV3-1
clone size: many
CDR3 length: 15
CDR3 DNA: TGTGCCAGCAGCCAAGATTCGGGGAACACCGGGGAGCTGTTTTTT
CDR3 protein: CASSQDSGNTGELFF

D gene: -
J gene: TRBJ2-2
V gene: TRBV29-1
clone size: -
CDR3 length: 12
CDR3 DNA: TGCAGCATGTTACGGAACACCGGGGAGCTGTTTTTT
CDR3 protein: CSMLRNTGELFF

D gene: -
J gene: TRBJ1-5
V gene: TRBV6-1
clone size: many
CDR3 length: 16
CDR3 DNA: TGTGCCAGCAGTGCGACAGCGCAAAGGCGTAATCAGCCCCAGCATTTT
CDR3 protein: CASSATAQRRNQPQHF

D gene: -
J gene: TRBJ1-4
V gene: TRBV9
clone size: -
CDR3 length: 15
CDR3 DNA: TGTGCCAGCAGCGCAAGGTCTTGGGGTAATGAAAAACTGTTTTTT
CDR3 protein: CASSARSWGNEKLFF

D gene: TRBD1
J gene: TRBJ2-2
V gene: TRBV20-1
clone size: -
CDR3 length: 15
CDR3 DNA: TGCAGTGCTAGACAACAGGGGGCGCGCACCGGGGAGCTGTTTTTT
CDR3 protein: CSARQQGARTGELFF

D gene: -
J gene: TRBJ2-7
V gene: TRBV10-3
clone size: -
CDR3 length: 15
CDR3 DNA: TGTGCCATCAGTTACACAGGGCCCGGGGGTGGCGAGCAGTACTTC
CDR3 protein: CAISYTGPGGGEQYF

D gene: TRBD1
J gene: TRBJ1-2
V gene: TRBV6-1
clone size: many
CDR3 length: 14
CDR3 DNA: TGTGCCAGCACGGGGGGACAGGGCCCCTATGGCTACACCTTC
CDR3 protein: CASTGGQGPYGYTF

D gene: TRBD1
J gene: TRBJ1-6
V gene: TRBV2
clone size: many
CDR3 length: 14
CDR3 DNA: TGTGCCATCCCAAAGGGACAGATTAATTCACCCCTCCACTTT
CDR3 protein: CAIPKGQINSPLHF

D gene: -
J gene: TRBJ1-4
V gene: TRBV7-9
clone size: -
CDR3 length: 13
CDR3 DNA: TGTGCCAGCAGCTTACAGTTTAATGAAAAACTGTTTTTT
CDR3 protein: CASSLQFNEKLFF

D gene: -
J gene: TRBJ2-1
V gene: TRBV20-1
clone size: -
CDR3 length: 17
CDR3 DNA: TGCAGTGCTAGAGATATTTCTGGGGCTAGCGATGGGCTTGAGCAGTTCTTC
CDR3 protein: CSARDISGASDGLEQFF

D gene: TRBD1
J gene: TRBJ2-7
V gene: TRBV28
clone size: many
CDR3 length: 15
CDR3 DNA: TGTGCCAGCAGTTTACTAGGGGGCAGCTCCTACGAGCAGTACTTC
CDR3 protein: CASSLLGGSSYEQYF

D gene: TRBD1
J gene: TRBJ2-5
V gene: TRBV6-5
clone size: few
CDR3 length: 14
CDR3 DNA: TGTGCCAGCAGTTACGGGACAGGGCAAGAGACCCAGTACTTC
CDR3 protein: CASSYGTGQETQYF

D gene: -
J gene: TRBJ2-7
V gene: TRBV7-9
clone size: -
CDR3 length: 13
CDR3 DNA: TGTGCCAGCAGCCGTGGGGCAGTATACGAGCAGTACTTC
CDR3 protein: CASSRGAVYEQYF

D gene: TRBD2
J gene: TRBJ2-1
V gene: TRBV24-1
clone size: -
CDR3 length: 15
CDR3 DNA: TGTGCCACCAGTGATTTGGGACTAGCGTGGAATGAGCAGTTCTTC
CDR3 protein: CATSDLGLAWNEQFF

D gene: TRBD2
J gene: TRBJ2-7
V gene: TRBV7-2
clone size: -
CDR3 length: 16
CDR3 DNA: TGTGCCAGCAGTTACTCGATTAGCGGGAGATCCTACGAGCAGTACTTC
CDR3 protein: CASSYSISGRSYEQYF

D gene: -
J gene: TRBJ2-1
V gene: TRBV6-1
clone size: -
CDR3 length: 16
CDR3 DNA: TGTGCCAGCAGTCCCCCCGGTGCAGGTGACTACAATGAGCAGTTCTTC
CDR3 protein: CASSPPGAGDYNEQFF

D gene: -
J gene: TRBJ1-3
V gene: TRBV13
clone size: few
CDR3 length: 16
CDR3 DNA: TGTGCCAGCAGCTACGGACAGTTGAACTCTGGAAACACCATATATTTT
CDR3 protein: CASSYGQLNSGNTIYF

D gene: TRBD1
J gene: TRBJ1-2
V gene: TRBV6-6
clone size: -
CDR3 length: 16
CDR3 DNA: TGTGCCAGCAGTTACTCGAGCAGGGGGCGAGATTATGGCTACACCTTC
CDR3 protein: CASSYSSRGRDYGYTF

D gene: -
J gene: TRBJ2-7
V gene: TRBV20-1
clone size: once
CDR3 length: 16
CDR3 DNA: TGCAGTGCTAGCCAGGGGGGGGCTTCCCGAGCCTACGAGCAGTACTTC
CDR3 protein: CSASQGGASRAYEQYF

D gene: TRBD1
J gene: TRBJ2-7
V gene: TRBV11-1
clone size: many
CDR3 length: 14
CDR3 DNA: TGTGCCAGCAGCCGCTGGACAGGGGGGTACGAGCAGTACTTC
CDR3 protein: CASSRWTGGYEQYF

D gene: -
J gene: TRBJ1-2
V gene: TRBV7-9
clone size: -
CDR3 length: 14
CDR3 DNA: TGTGCCAGCAGCTTAGCAGACAGTTCACATGGCTACACCTTC
CDR3 protein: CASSLADSSHGYTF

D gene: -
J gene: TRBJ1-1
V gene: TRBV18
clone size: many
CDR3 length: 14
CDR3 DNA: TGTGCCAGCTCCCCGAAGCGGGGGGGCACTGAAGCTTTCTTT
CDR3 protein: CASSPKRGGTEAFF

D gene: -
J gene: TRBJ1-1
V gene: TRBV20-1
clone size: -
CDR3 length: 15
CDR3 DNA: TGCAGTGCTAGAATTACAGGCAGGGTGGGAACTGAAGCTTTCTTT
CDR3 protein: CSARITGRVGTEAFF

D gene: TRBD1
J gene: TRBJ1-2
V gene: TRBV29-1
clone size: few
CDR3 length: 11
CDR3 DNA: TGCAGCGGGGGGACAGTTGATGGCTACACCTTC
CDR3 protein: CSGGTVDGYTF

D gene: -
J gene: TRBJ1-4
V gene: TRBV27
clone size: many
CDR3 length: 13
CDR3 DNA: TGTGCCAGTTCACGACAGGCCCTTGAAAAACTGTTTTTT
CDR3 protein: CASSRQALEKLFF

D gene: -
J gene: TRBJ2-5
V gene: TRBV25-1
clone size: many
CDR3 length: 15
CDR3 DNA: TGTGCCAGCAGTGAATTCCAGGGCAGGCTAGAGACCCAGTACTTC
CDR3 protein: CASSEFQGRLETQYF

D gene: TRBD2
J gene: TRBJ2-2
V gene: TRBV20-1
clone size: -
CDR3 length: 17
CDR3 DNA: TGCAGTGCTAGAGATTCGACCCGGGGGGGAGACACCGGGGAGCTGTTTTTT
CDR3 protein: CSARDSTRGGDTGELFF

D gene: -
J gene: TRBJ1-2
V gene: TRBV7-2
clone size: few
CDR3 length: 15
CDR3 DNA: TGTGCCAGCAGCACACGATCAGGGGATAACTATGGCTACACCTTC
CDR3 protein: CASSTRSGDNYGYTF

D gene: -
J gene: TRBJ2-5
V gene: TRBV6-1
clone size: many
CDR3 length: 14
CDR3 DNA: TGTGCCAGCAGTGCACACCCCGAGGGGGGGACCCAGTACTTC
CDR3 protein: CASSAHPEGGTQYF

D gene: TRBD1
J gene: TRBJ1-6
V gene: TRBV6-2/TRBV6-3
clone size: -
CDR3 length: 16
CDR3 DNA: TGTGCCAGCAGTTACGCCTCTGGACAGGGTATTTCACCCCTCCACTTT
CDR3 protein: CASSYASGQGISPLHF

D gene: TRBD2
J gene: TRBJ2-7
V gene: TRBV6-1
clone size: many
CDR3 length: 13
CDR3 DNA: TGTGCCAGCAGTGGGACTAGCGTCATCCGGCGGGACTTC
CDR3 protein: CASSGTSVIRRDF

D gene: -
J gene: TRBJ1-1
V gene: TRBV7-2
clone size: few
CDR3 length: 18
CDR3 DNA: TGTGCCAGCAGCTTCCTACTCGGGTCGGGCCCTTTCCCGCCTGAAGCTTTCTTT
CDR3 protein: CASSFLLGSGPFPPEAFF

D gene: -
J gene: TRBJ1-2
V gene: TRBV11-2
clone size: -
CDR3 length: 17
CDR3 DNA: TGTGCCAGCAGCTTATCTCCGATACAGGACGCCAGCTATGGCTACACCTTC
CDR3 protein: CASSLSPIQDASYGYTF

D gene: TRBD1
J gene: TRBJ2-5
V gene: TRBV18
clone size: -
CDR3 length: 14
CDR3 DNA: TGTGCCAGCTCACCCGGGACAGGGTTGGAGACCCAGTACTTC
CDR3 protein: CASSPGTGLETQYF

D gene: TRBD1
J gene: TRBJ1-2
V gene: TRBV5-5
clone size: few
CDR3 length: 14
CDR3 DNA: TGTGCCAGCACCTACGAACAGGGGGCTGATGGCTACACCTTC
CDR3 protein: CASTYEQGADGYTF

D gene: -
J gene: TRBJ2-5
V gene: TRBV29-1
clone size: few
CDR3 length: 15
CDR3 DNA: TGCAGCGTTCGCCCCGATTTAGCAGTCCAAGAGACCCAGTACTTC
CDR3 protein: CSVRPDLAVQETQYF

D gene: -
J gene: TRBJ2-5
V gene: TRBV9
clone size: few
CDR3 length: 14
CDR3 DNA: TGTGCCAGCAGCGAGGATTTACAGGCGGGAACCCAGTACTTC
CDR3 protein: CASSEDLQAGTQYF

D gene: -
J gene: TRBJ1-2
V gene: TRBV5-4
clone size: -
CDR3 length: 15
CDR3 DNA: TGTGCCAGCAGCTCGGGTCCGACAGTTGGCTATGGCTACACCTTC
CDR3 protein: CASSSGPTVGYGYTF

D gene: -
J gene: TRBJ2-3
V gene: TRBV27
clone size: -
CDR3 length: 12
CDR3 DNA: TGTGCCAGCCCTCAAAGCACAGATACGCAGTATTTT
CDR3 protein: CASPQSTDTQYF

D gene: -
J gene: TRBJ2-7
V gene: TRBV3-1
clone size: many
CDR3 length: 11
CDR3 DNA: TGTGCCAGCAGCCAACGAGACGAGCAGTACTTC
CDR3 protein: CASSQRDEQYF

D gene: TRBD1
J gene: TRBJ1-4
V gene: TRBV7-3
clone size: -
CDR3 length: 14
CDR3 DNA: TGTGCCAGCAGAATCGGACAGGAAGGGGAAAAACTGTTTTTT
CDR3 protein: CASRIGQEGEKLFF

D gene: -
J gene: TRBJ1-3
V gene: TRBV5-5
clone size: -
CDR3 length: 16
CDR3 DNA: TGTGCCAGCAGCTTGGCCCCGGGGGCTAGAGGAAACACCATATATTTT
CDR3 protein: CASSLAPGARGNTIYF

D gene: TRBD1
J gene: TRBJ2-1
V gene: TRBV10-2
clone size: -
CDR3 length: 15
CDR3 DNA: TGCGCCAGCAGTGGGAACAGGGGCACCTACAATGAGCAGTTCTTC
CDR3 protein: CASSGNRGTYNEQFF

D gene: -
J gene: TRBJ1-2
V gene: TRBV3-1
clone size: many
CDR3 length: 14
CDR3 DNA: TGTGCCAGCAGCCAAGACTCAGGGTCAGGCGGCTACACCTTC
CDR3 protein: CASSQDSGSGGYTF

D gene: -
J gene: TRBJ1-2
V gene: TRBV2
clone size: many
CDR3 length: 14
CDR3 DNA: -
CDR3 protein: CASILGGQGGQYTF

D gene: TRBD2
J gene: TRBJ2-3
V gene: TRBV5-1
clone size: few
CDR3 length: 16
CDR3 DNA: TGCGCCAGCAGCTTCCTAGCGGGAGGGCCCACAGATACGCAGTATTTT
CDR3 protein: CASSFLAGGPTDTQYF

D gene: TRBD2
J gene: TRBJ2-7
V gene: TRBV4-2
clone size: -
CDR3 length: 16
CDR3 DNA: TGTGCCAGCAGCCAAGAGCCTGACGGACTAGCGTACGAGCAGTACTTC
CDR3 protein: CASSQEPDGLAYEQYF

D gene: -
J gene: TRBJ2-2
V gene: TRBV14
clone size: few
CDR3 length: 16
CDR3 DNA: TGTGCCAGCAGCCATACTGTCGGGTCGGGCACCGGGGAGCTGTTTTTT
CDR3 protein: CASSHTVGSGTGELFF

D gene: TRBD1
J gene: TRBJ1-2
V gene: TRBV18
clone size: -
CDR3 length: 16
CDR3 DNA: TGTGCCAGCTCACCACAAGGGACAGGGCTAAACTATGGCTACACCTTC
CDR3 protein: CASSPQGTGLNYGYTF

D gene: TRBD1
J gene: TRBJ1-2
V gene: TRBV7-8
clone size: many
CDR3 length: 13
CDR3 DNA: TGTGCCAGCGTCAGGGGGGGGGGAGTCGGTGGAACCTTC
CDR3 protein: CASVRGGGVGGTF

D gene: -
J gene: TRBJ2-1
V gene: TRBV12-3/TRBV12-4
clone size: many
CDR3 length: 11
CDR3 DNA: TGTGCCAGCAGTCTTACATACGAGCAGTTCTTC
CDR3 protein: CASSLTYEQFF

D gene: -
J gene: TRBJ2-2
V gene: TRBV29-1
clone size: -
CDR3 length: 12
CDR3 DNA: TGCAGCGTTCACAGCTACACCGGGGAGCTGTTTTTT
CDR3 protein: CSVHSYTGELFF

D gene: -
J gene: TRBJ2-5
V gene: TRBV7-3
clone size: many
CDR3 length: 12
CDR3 DNA: TGTGCCAGCAGCCTACCCCACGGGACCCAGTACTTC
CDR3 protein: CASSLPHGTQYF

D gene: TRBD2
J gene: TRBJ2-4
V gene: TRBV7-2
clone size: many
CDR3 length: 13
CDR3 DNA: TGTGCCAGCAGCCACCTAGCGGGGGGCATTCAGTACTTC
CDR3 protein: CASSHLAGGIQYF

D gene: TRBD2
J gene: TRBJ2-4
V gene: TRBV28
clone size: -
CDR3 length: 14
CDR3 DNA: TGTGCCAGCAGCGGGGGGGGGGGCAAAAACATTCAGTACTTC
CDR3 protein: CASSGGGGKNIQYF

D gene: -
J gene: TRBJ2-5
V gene: TRBV7-8
clone size: many
CDR3 length: 15
CDR3 DNA: TGTGCCAGCAGCTTACGTCAGGGTAGTACGGAGACCCAGTACTTC
CDR3 protein: CASSLRQGSTETQYF